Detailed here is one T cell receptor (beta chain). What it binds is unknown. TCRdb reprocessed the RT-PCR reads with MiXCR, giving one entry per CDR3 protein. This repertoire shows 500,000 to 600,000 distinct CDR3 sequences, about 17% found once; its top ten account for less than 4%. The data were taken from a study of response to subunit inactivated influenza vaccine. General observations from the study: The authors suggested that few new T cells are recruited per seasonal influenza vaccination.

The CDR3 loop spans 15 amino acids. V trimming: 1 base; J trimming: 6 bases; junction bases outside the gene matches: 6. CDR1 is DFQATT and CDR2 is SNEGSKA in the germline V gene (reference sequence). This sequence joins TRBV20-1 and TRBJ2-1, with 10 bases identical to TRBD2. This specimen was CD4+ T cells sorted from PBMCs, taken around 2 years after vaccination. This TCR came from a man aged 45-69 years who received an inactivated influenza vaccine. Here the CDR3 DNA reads TGCAGTGCTAGAGCTAGCGGGAGATTGCGCAATGAGCAGTTCTTC. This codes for CSARASGRLRNEQFF.